This is a list of T cell receptor beta chains from one sample in a study of vaccination and CD4 T cells after COVID-19. These receptors lack a known antigen. TCRdb recomputed calls from the PCR reads with MiXCR, one row per CDR3 protein. The sample lists 15,000 to 25,000 distinct CDR3 sequences; approximately 45% were seen once. Sample: CD4+ T cells from blood, cultured in vitro, taken before SARS-CoV-2 vaccination. The receptors originated from a human donor who had recovered from COVID-19. Each CDR3 is given with its conserved first and last residue. D genes are given only for firm matches. Clone sizes are given selectively: once, few, many, or a class where the clone is expanded.

D gene | clone size | J gene | V gene | CDR3 protein | CDR3 DNA
. | . | TRBJ2-1 | TRBV20-1 | CSAGDLTPSYNEQFF | TGCAGTGCTGGGGATCTGACGCCCTCCTACAATGAGCAGTTCTTC
. | . | TRBJ2-7 | TRBV2 | CASMPWTGTADEQYF | TGTGCCAGCATGCCGTGGACCGGGACGGCCGACGAGCAGTACTTC
. | . | TRBJ1-1 | TRBV21-1 | CASNRGPNTEAFF | TGTGCCAGCAACAGGGGGCCGAACACTGAAGCTTTCTTT
. | few | TRBJ1-6 | TRBV20-1 | CSARAHSNQGSPLHF | TGCAGTGCTAGAGCTCATAGCAACCAAGGTTCACCCCTCCACTTT
. | . | TRBJ1-6 | TRBV6-2/TRBV6-3 | CASSYSSAGAGFSPLHF | TGTGCCAGCAGTTACTCGAGCGCCGGGGCCGGGTTTTCACCCCTCCACTTT
. | . | TRBJ2-3 | TRBV12-3/TRBV12-4 | CASSGEGLLPTDTQYF | TGTGCCAGCAGTGGGGAAGGGCTACTCCCCACAGATACGCAGTATTTT
. | few | TRBJ1-2 | TRBV10-3 | CAISESRGDRANYGYTF | TGTGCCATCAGTGAGTCGAGAGGAGACCGAGCTAACTATGGCTACACCTTC
TRBD1 | few | TRBJ1-5 | TRBV20-1 | CSAGAGGNSNQPQHF | TGCAGTGCTGGGGCAGGGGGCAATAGCAATCAGCCCCAGCATTTT
. | few | TRBJ1-1 | TRBV6-1 | CASSETGAMNTEAFF | TGTGCCAGCAGTGAGACAGGAGCAATGAACACTGAAGCTTTCTTT
. | . | TRBJ2-5 | TRBV6-2/TRBV6-3 | CASSYIFQQETQYF | TGTGCCAGCAGTTACATTTTTCAGCAAGAGACCCAGTACTTC
. | . | TRBJ1-2 | TRBV7-2 | CASSLDPPSGKSGYTF | TGTGCCAGCAGCTTAGACCCCCCGTCCGGTAAGAGTGGCTACACCTTC
. | . | TRBJ2-7 | TRBV7-9 | CASSFSTYEQYF | TGTGCCAGCAGCTTTAGTACATACGAGCAGTACTTC
. | . | TRBJ1-2 | TRBV4-1 | CASSQDGGSYGYTF | TGCGCCAGCAGCCAAGATGGGGGAAGCTATGGCTACACCTTC
. | . | TRBJ2-1 | TRBV19 | CASSTTRSSGQFF | TGTGCCAGTAGTACAACTAGGAGCTCGGGTCAGTTCTTC
TRBD1 | . | TRBJ1-1 | TRBV29-1 | CSVEGARGRRGEAFF | TGCAGCGTTGAAGGGGCCAGGGGGCGCCGGGGTGAAGCTTTCTTT
. | . | TRBJ1-1 | TRBV5-1 | CASSLVGSNTEAFF | TGCGCCAGCAGCTTGGTAGGGTCGAACACTGAAGCTTTCTTT
TRBD1 | . | TRBJ2-1 | TRBV12-3/TRBV12-4 | CASSQFTGGSYNEQFF | TGTGCCAGCAGCCAATTCACAGGGGGCTCCTACAATGAGCAGTTCTTC
. | few | TRBJ2-4 | TRBV7-2 | CASSLMGLLAKNIQYF | TGTGCCAGCAGCTTAATGGGACTCCTAGCCAAAAACATTCAGTACTTC
TRBD1 | . | TRBJ1-6 | TRBV11-2 | CASSATGLRPLHF | TGTGCCAGCAGCGCGACAGGGTTGAGACCCCTCCACTTT
. | . | TRBJ2-2 | TRBV2 | CASSREYHTGELFF | TGTGCCAGCAGTAGGGAATATCACACCGGGGAGCTGTTTTTT
. | . | TRBJ2-5 | TRBV20-1 | CSARVGGGQETQYF | TGCAGTGCTAGAGTAGGTGGGGGGCAAGAGACCCAGTACTTC
. | . | TRBJ1-2 | TRBV7-9 | CASSFGDYGYTF | TGTGCCAGCAGCTTTGGGGACTATGGCTACACCTTC
TRBD1 | . | TRBJ2-5 | TRBV11-3 | CASSQTGKGETQYF | TGTGCCAGCAGCCAGACAGGGAAGGGCGAGACCCAGTACTTC
. | few | TRBJ1-1 | TRBV11-3 | CASRQGSNTEAFF | TGTGCCAGCAGGCAGGGTTCGAACACTGAAGCTTTCTTT
. | . | TRBJ2-7 | TRBV7-9 | CASDGAGAYEQYF | TGTGCCAGCGATGGTGCCGGGGCCTACGAGCAGTACTTC
. | . | TRBJ2-5 | TRBV6-5 | CASSYFGTQYF | TGTGCCAGCAGTTACTTCGGGACCCAGTACTTC
. | . | TRBJ2-7 | TRBV7-9 | CASSSTHLAGLSNEQYF | TGTGCCAGCAGCTCAACCCATCTGGCGGGACTGAGCAACGAGCAGTACTTC
. | . | TRBJ1-4 | TRBV28 | CASSLWSEKLFF | TGTGCCAGCAGTTTATGGAGTGAAAAACTGTTTTTT
. | few | TRBJ1-1 | TRBV20-1 | CSATLTSSDTEAFF | TGCAGTGCTACTCTTACCTCATCCGACACTGAAGCTTTCTTT
TRBD1 | few | TRBJ1-1 | TRBV6-5 | CASSSEWTGRNTEAFF | TGTGCCAGCAGTTCCGAGTGGACAGGGCGGAACACTGAAGCTTTCTTT
. | few | TRBJ1-6 | TRBV10-2 | CASSEEGRGNSPLHF | TGCGCCAGCAGTGAAGAGGGCCGAGGTAATTCACCCCTCCACTTT
TRBD2 | . | TRBJ2-1 | TRBV6-2/TRBV6-3 | CASSYSIREGRARSNEQFF | TGTGCCAGCAGTTACTCGATCCGGGAGGGCCGTGCGAGGTCCAATGAGCAGTTCTTC
. | few | TRBJ1-2 | TRBV25-1 | CASSELIGLGYTF | TGTGCCAGCAGTGAGCTTATTGGGTTAGGCTACACCTTC
TRBD1 | . | TRBJ1-2 | TRBV5-6 | CASSPGQGARGYTF | TGTGCCAGCAGCCCGGGACAGGGGGCGCGAGGCTACACCTTC
. | . | TRBJ1-1 | TRBV2 | CASSEVGRNTEAFF | TGTGCCAGCAGTGAGGTGGGCAGGAACACTGAAGCTTTCTTT
TRBD1 | . | TRBJ2-7 | TRBV28 | CASSTRQGLGEQYF | TGTGCCAGCAGTACAAGACAGGGCCTGGGGGAGCAGTACTTC
TRBD1 | few | TRBJ1-2 | TRBV6-1 | CASSSTGGSGYTF | TGTGCCAGCAGCTCGACAGGGGGAAGTGGCTACACCTTC
TRBD1 | . | TRBJ1-5 | TRBV24-1 | CATSDPQGLGNQPQHF | TGTGCCACCAGTGATCCACAGGGGCTGGGCAATCAGCCCCAGCATTTT
TRBD1 | . | TRBJ2-5 | TRBV20-1 | CSAPKTGSYQETQYF | TGCAGTGCTCCAAAGACAGGGTCCTACCAAGAGACCCAGTACTTC
TRBD2 | . | TRBJ2-5 | TRBV20-1 | CSARIPKGGSRETQYF | TGCAGTGCTAGAATTCCCAAAGGCGGGAGTCGGGAGACCCAGTACTTC
. | . | TRBJ2-5 | TRBV12-3/TRBV12-4 | CASREGSQETQYF | TGTGCCAGCCGCGAAGGGAGTCAAGAGACCCAGTACTTC
. | few | TRBJ1-5 | TRBV7-2 | CASSFVGGGGQPQHF | TGTGCCAGCAGCTTTGTGGGGGGAGGAGGTCAGCCCCAGCATTTT
. | . | TRBJ1-1 | TRBV6-2/TRBV6-3 | CASRYKMNTEAFF | TGTGCCAGCAGGTACAAGATGAACACTGAAGCTTTCTTT
. | . | TRBJ1-3 | TRBV7-2 | CASSPGTASGNTIYF | TGTGCCAGCAGCCCTGGGACGGCCTCTGGAAACACCATATATTTT
. | once | TRBJ2-2 | TRBV11-3 | CASSLDIFAGELFF | TGTGCCAGCAGCTTAGATATCTTCGCCGGGGAGCTGTTTTTT